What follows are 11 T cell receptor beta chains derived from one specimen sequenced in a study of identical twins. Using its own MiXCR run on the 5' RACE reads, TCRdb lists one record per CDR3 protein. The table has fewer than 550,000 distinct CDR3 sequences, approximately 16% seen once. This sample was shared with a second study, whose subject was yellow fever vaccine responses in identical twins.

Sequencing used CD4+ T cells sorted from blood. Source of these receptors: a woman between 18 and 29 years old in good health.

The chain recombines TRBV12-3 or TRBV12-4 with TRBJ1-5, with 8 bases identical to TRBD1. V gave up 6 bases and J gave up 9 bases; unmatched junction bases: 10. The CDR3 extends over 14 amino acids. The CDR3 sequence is CASSERTGQGPQHF. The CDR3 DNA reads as TGTGCCAGCAGCGAGCGGACAGGGCAGGGGCCCCAGCATTTT.

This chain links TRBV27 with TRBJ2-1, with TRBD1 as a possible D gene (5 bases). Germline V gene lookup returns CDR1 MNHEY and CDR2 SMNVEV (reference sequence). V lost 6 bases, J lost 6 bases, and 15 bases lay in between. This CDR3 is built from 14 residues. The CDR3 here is CASRRGSLGNEQFF. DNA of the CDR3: TGTGCCAGCAGAAGGGGAAGCTTGGGCAATGAGCAGTTCTTC.

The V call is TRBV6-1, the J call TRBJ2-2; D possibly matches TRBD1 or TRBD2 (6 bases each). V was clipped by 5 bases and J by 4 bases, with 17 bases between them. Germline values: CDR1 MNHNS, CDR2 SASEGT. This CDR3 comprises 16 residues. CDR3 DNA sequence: TGTGCCAGCAGTAAGGTCCTCCCGGGGGCCACCGGGGAGCTGTTTTTT. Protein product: CASSKVLPGATGELFF.

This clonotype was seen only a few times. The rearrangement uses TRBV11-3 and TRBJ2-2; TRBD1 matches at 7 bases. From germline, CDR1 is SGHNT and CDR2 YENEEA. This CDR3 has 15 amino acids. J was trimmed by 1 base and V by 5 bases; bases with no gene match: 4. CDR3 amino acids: CASSIRGLNTGELFF. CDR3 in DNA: TGTGCCAGCAGCATCAGGGGGTTGAACACCGGGGAGCTGTTTTTT.

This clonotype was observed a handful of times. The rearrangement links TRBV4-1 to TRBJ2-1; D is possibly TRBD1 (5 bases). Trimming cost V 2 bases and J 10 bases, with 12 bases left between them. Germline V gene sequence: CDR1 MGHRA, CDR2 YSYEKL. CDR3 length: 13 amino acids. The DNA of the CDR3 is TGCGCCAGCAGCCAATTGCCAAGACAGGAGCAGTTCTTC. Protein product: CASSQLPRQEQFF.

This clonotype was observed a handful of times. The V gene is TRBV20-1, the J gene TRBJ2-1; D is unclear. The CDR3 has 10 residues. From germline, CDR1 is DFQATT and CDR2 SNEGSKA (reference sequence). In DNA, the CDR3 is TGCAGAACTCTTACCAATGAGCAGTTCTTC. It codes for CRTLTNEQFF.

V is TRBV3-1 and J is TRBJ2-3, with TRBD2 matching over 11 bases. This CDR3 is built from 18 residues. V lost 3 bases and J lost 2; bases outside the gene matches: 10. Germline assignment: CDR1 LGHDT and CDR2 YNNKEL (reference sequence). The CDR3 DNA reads TGTGCCAGCAGCCACCACCCCCTAGCGGGGGGCCTCACAGATACGCAGTATTTT. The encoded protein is CASSHHPLAGGLTDTQYF.

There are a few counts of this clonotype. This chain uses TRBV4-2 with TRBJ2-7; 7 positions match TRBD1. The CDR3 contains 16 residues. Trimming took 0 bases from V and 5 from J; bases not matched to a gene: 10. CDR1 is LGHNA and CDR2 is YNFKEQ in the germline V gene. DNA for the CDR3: TGTGCCAGCAGCCAAGATTTCAGGGGGTTAGTCAACGAGCAGTACTTC. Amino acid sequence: CASSQDFRGLVNEQYF.

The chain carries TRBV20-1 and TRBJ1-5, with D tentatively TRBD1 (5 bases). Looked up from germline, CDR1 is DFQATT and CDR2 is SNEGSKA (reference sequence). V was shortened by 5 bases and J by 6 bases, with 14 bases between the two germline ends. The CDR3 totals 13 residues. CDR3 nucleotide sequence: TGCAGTGCTGGGGGAGGGTGGGGTCAGCCCCAGCATTTT. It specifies CSAGGGWGQPQHF.

CDR3 amino acids: CATSDVRAGPGGYTF. The CDR3 DNA follows: TGTGCCACCAGTGACGTAAGGGCCGGACCAGGCGGCTACACCTTC. The rearrangement uses TRBV24-1 and TRBJ1-2; D not resolved. CDR1 and CDR2 (germline): KGHDR, SFDVKD. The CDR3 has 15 residues. Trimming took off 4 bases at V and 8 bases at J, with 19 bases between the two ends.

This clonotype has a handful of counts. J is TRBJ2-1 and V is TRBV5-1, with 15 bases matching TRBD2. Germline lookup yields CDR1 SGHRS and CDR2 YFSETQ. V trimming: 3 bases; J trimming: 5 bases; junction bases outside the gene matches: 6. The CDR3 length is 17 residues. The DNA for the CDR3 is TGCGCCAGCAGCTCAGGGACTAGCGGGAGGCAAGACAATGAGCAGTTCTTC. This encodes CASSSGTSGRQDNEQFF.